The TCR beta chain under discussion was sequenced for a study of shared clonotypes between healthy human individuals. Libraries were prepared by immunoSEQ multiplex PCR; TCRdb keeps only in-frame clonotypes and omits some of them. The sample yields more than 2 million clones, about 95% seen once. V lost 2 bases and J lost 6, with 17 bases in between. The CDR3 sequence is 16 residues long. The germline gives CDR1 SGHRS, CDR2 YFSETQ. The chain links TRBV5-1 to TRBJ2-2; no definite D call. The sample consisted of naive CD4+ T cells sorted from blood. Subset noted: CD45RA+ positively selected. The source is a man between 18 and 35 years old in good health. The CDR3 DNA is TGCGCCAGCAGCTTAGGCCTCACCGTAAAGGCCGGGGAGCTGTTTTTT. This sequence encodes CASSLGLTVKAGELFF.